This TCR beta chain was recovered during a study of blood T cell repertoires in COVID-19. Study as a whole: There were acute and convalescent COVID-19 samples, and they came from the United States, Italy and Spain. The analysed material was cDNA or gDNA that came from T cells, B-cell-depleted T cells, or PBMCs.

The data were produced by immunoSEQ multiplex PCR, yet TCRdb's version contains in-frame clones alone and is incomplete. In the table there are just under 250,000 clones, around 89% of which are singletons. Participants were placed into cohorts based on the clinical history they reported. Donors of Cohort 3 who recovered were those that had two negative PCRs, clearance, or symptom resolution. Trimming left V 5 bases short and J 2 bases short, with 12 bases between. The CDR3 loop spans 13 amino acids. Germline V CDR1 and CDR2: GTSNPN, SVGIG (reference sequence). Sequenced: PBMCs or T cells enriched from blood (not recorded which). The J gene is TRBJ1-1, the V gene TRBV30; no firm D call. The source of this sequence is a woman in her 30s who had recovered from COVID-19. This chain's CDR3 is CAWATGSNTEAFF. The CDR3 nucleotides read TGTGCCTGGGCTACCGGGTCCAACACTGAAGCTTTCTTT.